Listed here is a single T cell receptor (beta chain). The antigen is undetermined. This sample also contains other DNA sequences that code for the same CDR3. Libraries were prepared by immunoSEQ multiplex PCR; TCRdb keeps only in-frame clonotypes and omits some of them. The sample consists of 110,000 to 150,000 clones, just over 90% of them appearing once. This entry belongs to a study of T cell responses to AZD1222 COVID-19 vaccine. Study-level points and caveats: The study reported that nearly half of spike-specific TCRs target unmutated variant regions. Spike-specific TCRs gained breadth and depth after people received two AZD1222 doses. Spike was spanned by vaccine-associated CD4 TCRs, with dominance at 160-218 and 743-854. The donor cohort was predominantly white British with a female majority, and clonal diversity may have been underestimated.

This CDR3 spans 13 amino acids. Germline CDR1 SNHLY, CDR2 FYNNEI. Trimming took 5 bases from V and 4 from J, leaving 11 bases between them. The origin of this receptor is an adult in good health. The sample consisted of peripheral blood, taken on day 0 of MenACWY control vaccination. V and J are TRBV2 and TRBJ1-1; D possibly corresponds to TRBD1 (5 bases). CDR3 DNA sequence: TGTGCCAGCAGTACCGGGGCTGGCACTGAAGCTTTCTTT. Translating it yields CASSTGAGTEAFF.